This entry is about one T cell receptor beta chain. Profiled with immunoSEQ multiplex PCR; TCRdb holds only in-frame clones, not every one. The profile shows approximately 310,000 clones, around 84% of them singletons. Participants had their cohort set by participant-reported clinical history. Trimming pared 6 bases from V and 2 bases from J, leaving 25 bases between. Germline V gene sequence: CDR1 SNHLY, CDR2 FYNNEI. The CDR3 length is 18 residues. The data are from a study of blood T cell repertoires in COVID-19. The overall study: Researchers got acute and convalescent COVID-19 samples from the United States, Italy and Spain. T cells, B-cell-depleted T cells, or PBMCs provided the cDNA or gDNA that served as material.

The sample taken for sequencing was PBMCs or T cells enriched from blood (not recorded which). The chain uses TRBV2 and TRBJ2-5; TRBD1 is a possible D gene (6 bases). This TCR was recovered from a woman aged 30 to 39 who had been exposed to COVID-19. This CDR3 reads CASSSRKRGSDTQETQYF. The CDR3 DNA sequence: TGTGCCAGCAGCTCCCGGAAGAGGGGGAGCGACACACAAGAGACCCAGTACTTC.